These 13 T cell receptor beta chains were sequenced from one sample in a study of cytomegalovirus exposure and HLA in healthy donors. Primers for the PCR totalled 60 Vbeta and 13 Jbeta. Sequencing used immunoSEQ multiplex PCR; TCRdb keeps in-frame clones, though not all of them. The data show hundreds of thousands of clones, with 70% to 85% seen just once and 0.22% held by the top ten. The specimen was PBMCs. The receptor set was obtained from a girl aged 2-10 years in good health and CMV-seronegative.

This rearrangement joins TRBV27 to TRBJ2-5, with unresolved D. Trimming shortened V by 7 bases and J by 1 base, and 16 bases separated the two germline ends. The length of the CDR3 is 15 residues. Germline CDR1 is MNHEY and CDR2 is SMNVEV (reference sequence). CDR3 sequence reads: CASMLVPYGQETQYF. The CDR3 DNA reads TGTGCCAGCATGTTGGTCCCCTACGGCCAAGAGACCCAGTACTTC.

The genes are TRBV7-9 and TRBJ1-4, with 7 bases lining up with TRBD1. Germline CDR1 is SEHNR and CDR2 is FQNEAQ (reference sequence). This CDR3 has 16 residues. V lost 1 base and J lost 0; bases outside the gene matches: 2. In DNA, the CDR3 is TGTGCCAGCAGCTTAGAGACAGGGCCAACTAATGAAAAACTGTTTTTT. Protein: CASSLETGPTNEKLFF. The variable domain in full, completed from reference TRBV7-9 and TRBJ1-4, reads DTGVSQNPRHKITKRGQNVTFRCDPISEHNRLYWYRQTLGQGPEFLTYFQNEAQLEKSRLLSDRFSAERPKGSFSTLEIQRTEQGDSAMYLCASSLETGPTNEKLFFGSGTQLSVL.

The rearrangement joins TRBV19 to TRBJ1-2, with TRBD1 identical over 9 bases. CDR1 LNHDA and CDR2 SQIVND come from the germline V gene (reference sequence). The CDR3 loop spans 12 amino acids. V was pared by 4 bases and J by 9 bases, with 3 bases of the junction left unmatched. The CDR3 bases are TGTGCCAGTAGTAGGGGACAGGGCCGCTACACCTTC. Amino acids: CASSRGQGRYTF.

The CDR3 DNA follows: TGTGCCAGCAGCTTAGGAGACGCGTCCTTAGCGGGAGGTGTAAATGAGCAGTTCTTC. This gives the protein CASSLGDASLAGGVNEQFF. The chain joins TRBV7-6 to TRBJ2-1; 10 bases are a match to TRBD2. The CDR3 sequence is 19 residues long. V gave up 1 base and J gave up 7 bases; unmatched junction bases: 16. CDR1 SGHVS and CDR2 FNYEAQ come from the germline V gene.

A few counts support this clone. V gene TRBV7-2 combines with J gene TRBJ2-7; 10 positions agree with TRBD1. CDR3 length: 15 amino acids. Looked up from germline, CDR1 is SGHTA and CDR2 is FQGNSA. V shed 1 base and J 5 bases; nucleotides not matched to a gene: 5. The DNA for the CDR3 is TGTGCCAGCAGCTTAGGGACAGGGGGTATGGACGAGCAGTACTTC. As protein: CASSLGTGGMDEQYF.

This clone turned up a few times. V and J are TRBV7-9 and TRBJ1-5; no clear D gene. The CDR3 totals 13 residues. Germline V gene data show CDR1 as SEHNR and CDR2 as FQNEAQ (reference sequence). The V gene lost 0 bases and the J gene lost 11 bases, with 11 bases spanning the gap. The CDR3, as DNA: TGTGCCAGCAGCTTAGCCGACTCGGGATCCCAGCATTTT. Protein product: CASSLADSGSQHF. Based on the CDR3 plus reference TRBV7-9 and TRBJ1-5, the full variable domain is DTGVSQNPRHKITKRGQNVTFRCDPISEHNRLYWYRQTLGQGPEFLTYFQNEAQLEKSRLLSDRFSAERPKGSFSTLEIQRTEQGDSAMYLCASSLADSGSQHFGDGTRLSIL.

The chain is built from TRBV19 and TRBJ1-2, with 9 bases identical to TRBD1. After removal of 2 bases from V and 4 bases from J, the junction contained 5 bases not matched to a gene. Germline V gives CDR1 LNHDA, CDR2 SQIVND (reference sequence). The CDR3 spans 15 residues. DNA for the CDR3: TGTGCCAGTAGTATAACCCCGACAGGGGGCTATGGCTACACCTTC. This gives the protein CASSITPTGGYGYTF.

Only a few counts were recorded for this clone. The CDR3 loop reads CASSLRGTDTQYF. CDR3 DNA: TGTGCCAGCAGCTTGAGGGGGACAGATACGCAGTATTTT. The J gene is TRBJ2-3, the V gene TRBV5-8; TRBD1 might be the D (6 bases). Trimming cost V 1 base and J 3 bases, with 6 bases left between them. This CDR3 contains 13 residues. In germline, CDR1 is SGHTS, CDR2 YDEGEE.

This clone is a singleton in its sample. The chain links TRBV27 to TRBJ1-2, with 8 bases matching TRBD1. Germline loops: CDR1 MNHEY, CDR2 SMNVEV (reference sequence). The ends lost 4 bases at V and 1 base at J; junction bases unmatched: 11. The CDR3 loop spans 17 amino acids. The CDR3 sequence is CASSSRTGTGHNYGYTF. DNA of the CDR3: TGTGCCAGCAGTTCAAGGACCGGGACAGGACATAACTATGGCTACACCTTC.

CDR3 sequence (DNA): TGTGCCAGCAGCTTAAGGACATCAGAGACCCAGTACTTC. This gives the protein CASSLRTSETQYF. V usage is TRBV11-2 and J usage is TRBJ2-5; a weak D match, TRBD1 (5 bases). Trimming took off 2 bases at V and 4 bases at J, with 8 bases between the two ends. The CDR3 is 13 residues long. The germline gives CDR1 SGHAT, CDR2 FQNNGV.

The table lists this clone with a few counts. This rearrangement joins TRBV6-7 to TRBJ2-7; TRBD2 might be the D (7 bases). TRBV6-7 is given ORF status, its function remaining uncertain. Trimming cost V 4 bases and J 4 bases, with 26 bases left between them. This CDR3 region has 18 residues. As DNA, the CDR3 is TGTGCCAGCAGTTCCTTACCAACTAGACCGGGGGGACATTACGAGCAGTACTTC. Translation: CASSSLPTRPGGHYEQYF.

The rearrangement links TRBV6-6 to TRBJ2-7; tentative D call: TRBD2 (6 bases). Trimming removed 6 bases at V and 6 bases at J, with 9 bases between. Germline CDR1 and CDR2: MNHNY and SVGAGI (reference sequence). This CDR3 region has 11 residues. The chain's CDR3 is CASSPGGEQYF. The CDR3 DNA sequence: TGTGCCAGCAGCCCCGGGGGCGAGCAGTACTTC.

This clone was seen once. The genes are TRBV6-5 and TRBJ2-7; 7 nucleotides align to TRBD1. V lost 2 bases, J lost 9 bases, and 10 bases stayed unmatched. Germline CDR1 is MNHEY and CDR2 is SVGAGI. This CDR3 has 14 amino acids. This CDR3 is CASSYAPGQSMQYF. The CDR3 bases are TGTGCCAGCAGTTACGCGCCGGGACAGTCGATGCAGTACTTC.